The next 4 T cell receptor beta chains were all read from a single sample in a study of CD8 T cells in Susac syndrome (dated by TCRdb to the late 2010s). The library was prepared using the immunoSEQ multiplex PCR assay. RNA was extracted with the RNeasy kit and about 0.5 to 1 ug was reverse transcribed using random hexamers. TCRdb took the public reads, trimmed them with fastp at Q25, ran MiXCR for clone calling and kept in-frame beta chains. Each record represents a unique CDR3 protein, reported with the most common genes and DNA among its rows. For this sample there are some 110,000 distinct CDR3 sequences; 94% appear just once. Roughly 0.38% of the sample is in the top ten clones. The sample taken for sequencing was CD8+ T cells from PBMCs. The receptors come from a human donor with Susac syndrome.

V gene TRBV7-9 combines with J gene TRBJ1-5, with a tentative D call TRBD1 (6 bases). The germline gives CDR1 SEHNR, CDR2 FQNEAQ (reference sequence). The V and J ends lost 4 bases and 5 bases respectively, with 15 bases between them. The CDR3 sequence is 15 residues long. CDR3 residues: CASSSTLGGDQPQHF. The DNA for the CDR3 is TGTGCCAGCAGCTCCACCTTAGGGGGAGATCAGCCCCAGCATTTT.

J is TRBJ2-3 and V is TRBV6-2 or TRBV6-3, with 9 bases fitting TRBD1. The ends lost 4 bases at V and 4 bases at J; junction bases unmatched: 3. Germline CDR1 and CDR2: MNHEY and SVGEGT. The CDR3 contains 14 residues. In DNA form, the CDR3 reads TGTGCCAGCAGTTCCCGGACAGGGGCAGATACGCAGTATTTT. It is translated as CASSSRTGADTQYF.

The chain is built from TRBV20-1 and TRBJ1-5; D is unresolved. V lost 2 bases and J 0 bases, leaving 8 bases between the germline ends. This CDR3 has 14 amino acids. Germline V CDR1 and CDR2: DFQATT, SNEGSKA (reference sequence). CDR3 in amino acids: CSARQVLSNQPQHF. The CDR3 bases are TGCAGTGCTAGACAGGTCCTTAGCAATCAGCCCCAGCATTTT.

This clonotype came up once. The chain combines TRBV27 with TRBJ2-7, with 8 bases aligning to TRBD2. CDR3 size: 13 residues. CDR1 is MNHEY, CDR2 SMNVEV, per germline (reference sequence). Germline trimming cut 5 bases from V and 5 bases from J; bases unmatched to any gene: 5. The CDR3: CASSIAGRNEQYF. The CDR3 nucleotides read TGTGCCAGCAGTATAGCGGGGAGGAACGAGCAGTACTTC.